This T cell receptor beta chain was captured by sequencing in a study of shared clonotypes between healthy human individuals. The CDR3 runs 16 residues. J lost 7 bases, V lost 5 bases, and 13 bases had no gene match. Germline V gene sequence: CDR1 MDHEN, CDR2 SYDVKM. This was a deep-level run. Original processing methods: Quality scores were absent from the junction-only immunoSEQ sequences, so filtering differed. Generated by immunoSEQ multiplex PCR, the TCRdb table keeps only in-frame clones and is missing some. V and J calls plus clone size are reproduced from that table; the DNA served to infer D and trimming. Of a few million clones in the sample, about 92% were seen once.

The material sequenced was naive CD4+ T cells from PBMCs. Subset denoted: CD45RA+ positively selected. This TCR derives from a man aged 18 to 29 in good health. Some clones in this sample may be carry-over from other donors' samples. The chain employs TRBV28 and TRBJ2-1; TRBD1 agrees at 8 bases. CDR3 protein: CASSPGGAGYINEQFF. DNA of the CDR3: TGTGCCAGCAGTCCAGGGGGCGCGGGGTATATTAATGAGCAGTTCTTC.